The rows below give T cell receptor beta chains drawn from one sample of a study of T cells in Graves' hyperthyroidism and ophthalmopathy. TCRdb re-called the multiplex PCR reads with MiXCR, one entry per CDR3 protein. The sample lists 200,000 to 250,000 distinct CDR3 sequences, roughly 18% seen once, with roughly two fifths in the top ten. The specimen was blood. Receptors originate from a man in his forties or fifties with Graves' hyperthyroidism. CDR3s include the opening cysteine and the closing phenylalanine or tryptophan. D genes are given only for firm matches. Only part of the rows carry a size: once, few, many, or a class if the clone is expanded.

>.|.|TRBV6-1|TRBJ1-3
TGTGCCAGCAGTATACGGACAGTCTCTCGGAACACCATATATTTT
CASSIRTVSRNTIYF
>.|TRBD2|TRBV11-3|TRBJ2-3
TGTGCCAGCAGCGTCTTAGCGGGGGGGGAAGATACGCAGTATTTT
CASSVLAGGEDTQYF
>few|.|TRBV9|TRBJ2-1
TGTGCCAGCAGCGTGGGGCAGGGGAGACTCTCCTACAATGAGCAGTTCTTC
CASSVGQGRLSYNEQFF
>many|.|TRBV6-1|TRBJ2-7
TGTGCCAGCAGGATGGGGGGGCTCAACGAGCAGTACTTC
CASRMGGLNEQYF
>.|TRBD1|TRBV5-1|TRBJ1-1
TGCGCCAGCAGCTTCGGGACAGGGTTCGGGTGGACTGAAGCTTTCTTT
CASSFGTGFGWTEAFF
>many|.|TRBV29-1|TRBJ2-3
TGCAGCGTCCTACAGGGAGGCACAGATACGCAGTATTTT
CSVLQGGTDTQYF
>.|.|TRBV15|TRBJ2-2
TGTGCCACCAGCCGCCCGCCCGGGGAGCTGTTTTTT
CATSRPPGELFF
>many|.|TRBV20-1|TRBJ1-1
TGCAGTGCGAAGCTACAGAACACTGAAGCTTTCTTT
CSAKLQNTEAFF
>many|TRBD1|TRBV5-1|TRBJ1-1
TGCGCCAGCAGCGTCCGGGACAGGGATTTTTTTGGGTACACTGAAGCTTTCTTT
CASSVRDRDFFGYTEAFF
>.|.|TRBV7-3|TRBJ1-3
TGTGCCAGCAGCTCGGACAGCTCTGGAAACACCATATATTTT
CASSSDSSGNTIYF
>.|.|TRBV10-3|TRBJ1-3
TGTGCCATCAGTGAGTCGAACGGAAACACCATATATTTT
CAISESNGNTIYF
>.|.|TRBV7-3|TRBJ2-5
TGTGCCAGCAGCTGGACGGGAGAGACCCAGTACTTC
CASSWTGETQYF
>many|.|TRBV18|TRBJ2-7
TGTGCCAGCTCACCACAGGCAGGGAGTCAGTACGAGCAGTACTTC
CASSPQAGSQYEQYF
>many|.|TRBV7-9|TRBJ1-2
TGTGCCAGCAGCCTCGACAGCTATGGCTACACCTTC
CASSLDSYGYTF
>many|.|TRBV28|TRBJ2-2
TGTGCCAGCAGTTTAACAGGGCCCGGGGAGCTGTTTTTT
CASSLTGPGELFF
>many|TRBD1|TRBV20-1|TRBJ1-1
TGCAGTGCTTGGAGGACAGGGGACACTGAAGCTTTCTTT
CSAWRTGDTEAFF
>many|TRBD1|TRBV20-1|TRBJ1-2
TGCAGTGCTAGAGGTGGCCGCAGGGGGAATAACTATGGCTACACCTTC
CSARGGRRGNNYGYTF
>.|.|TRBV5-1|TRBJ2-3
TGCGCCAGCAGCTTGGACCAGCGAGGCACAGATACGCAGTATTTT
CASSLDQRGTDTQYF
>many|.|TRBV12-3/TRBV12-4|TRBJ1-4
TGTGCCAGCAGCCCCGACATGGGAAATGAAAAACTGTTTTTT
CASSPDMGNEKLFF
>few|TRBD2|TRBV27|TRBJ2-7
TGTGCCAGCAGTTTAGCGGGGGGGCCCCCTTCCTACGAGCAGTACTTC
CASSLAGGPPSYEQYF
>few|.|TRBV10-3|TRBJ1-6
TGTGCCATCAGTGACAACCCAAACGGTATGGAGAATTCACCCCTCCACTTT
CAISDNPNGMENSPLHF
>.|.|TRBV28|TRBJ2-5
TGTGCCAGCAGTTCCCCTCGGGCGCCGGAGACCCAGTACTTC
CASSSPRAPETQYF
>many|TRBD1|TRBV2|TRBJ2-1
TGTGCCAGCAAACTAGGACAGGGCGCTTACAATGAGCAGTTCTTC
CASKLGQGAYNEQFF
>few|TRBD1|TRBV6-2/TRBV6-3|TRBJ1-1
TGTGCCAGCAAACCGGGACAGTGGAACACTGAAGCTTTCTTT
CASKPGQWNTEAFF
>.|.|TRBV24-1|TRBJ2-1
TGTGCCACCAGTGATTTGGGGGGGGCCCTCAACAATGAGCAGTTCTTC
CATSDLGGALNNEQFF
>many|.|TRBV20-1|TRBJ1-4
TGCAGTGCAAAAACGACAGCAACTAATGAAAAACTGTTTTTT
CSAKTTATNEKLFF
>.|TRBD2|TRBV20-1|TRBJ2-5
TGCAGTGCTAGACGACTAGCGGAAGAGACCCAGTACTTC
CSARRLAEETQYF
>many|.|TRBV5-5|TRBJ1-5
TGTGCCAGCAGCTTTGGGTTCGGGTATAGCAATCAGCCCCAGCATTTT
CASSFGFGYSNQPQHF
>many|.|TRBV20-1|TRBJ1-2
TGCAGTGCTACCCCCGGGCAGGGTGGTAACTATGGCTACACCTTC
CSATPGQGGNYGYTF
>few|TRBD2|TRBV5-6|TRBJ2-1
TGTGCCAGCAGCTTGGGGCGGGGGTACAATGAGCAGTTCTTC
CASSLGRGYNEQFF
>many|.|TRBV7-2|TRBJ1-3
TGTGCCAGCAGCTTAGGCAGGGAATCCAACACCATATATTTT
CASSLGRESNTIYF
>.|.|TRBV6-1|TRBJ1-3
TGTGCCAGCAGTTGGTCCCCCGGCGGAAACACCATATATTTT
CASSWSPGGNTIYF
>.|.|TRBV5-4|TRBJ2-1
TGTGCCAGCAGCCGAGGGGACTTCCCGAGCTCCTACAATGAGCAGTTCTTC
CASSRGDFPSSYNEQFF